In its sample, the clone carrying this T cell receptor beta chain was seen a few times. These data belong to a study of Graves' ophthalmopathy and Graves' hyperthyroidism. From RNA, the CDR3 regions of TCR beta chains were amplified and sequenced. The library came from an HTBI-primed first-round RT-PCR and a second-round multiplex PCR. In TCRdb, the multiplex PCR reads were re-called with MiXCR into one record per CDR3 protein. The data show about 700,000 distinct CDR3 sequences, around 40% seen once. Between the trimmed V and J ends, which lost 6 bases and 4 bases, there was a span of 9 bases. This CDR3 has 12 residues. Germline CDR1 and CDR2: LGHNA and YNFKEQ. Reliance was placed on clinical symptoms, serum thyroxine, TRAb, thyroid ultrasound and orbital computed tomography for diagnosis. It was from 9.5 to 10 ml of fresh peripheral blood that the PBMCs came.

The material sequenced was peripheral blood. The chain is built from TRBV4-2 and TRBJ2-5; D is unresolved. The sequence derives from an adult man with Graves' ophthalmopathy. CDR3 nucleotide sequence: TGTGCCAGCAGTGGGGTGGGAGAGACCCAGTACTTC. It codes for CASSGVGETQYF.